The rows below give T cell receptor beta chains drawn from one sample of a study of cytomegalovirus exposure and HLA in healthy donors. Assay: immunoSEQ multiplex PCR; the TCRdb copy retains only in-frame clones and omits some. The repertoire has 85,000 to 120,000 clones, 63% of them found once; the top ten carry approximately 4.8%. Source material: PBMCs. These receptor sequences come from a human donor in good health. The CDR3 runs from the conserved cysteine through the conserved F or W. The D gene is left open where the match is weak. The size field is filled for only some rows; it gives once, few, many or a size class.

TRBJ2-1 15 TRBV7-9 . . TGTGCCAGCAGCTTAGGAAGTGGGCGGAGGGATGAGCAGTTCTTC CASSLGSGRRDEQFF
TRBJ1-4 15 TRBV2 . . TGTGCCAGCAGCCATATGACAGTCTTTAATGAAAAACTGTTTTTT CASSHMTVFNEKLFF
TRBJ2-1 15 TRBV11-1 . . TGTGCCAGCAGCTTAGCGCCGGGGACCTACAATGAGCAGTTCTTC CASSLAPGTYNEQFF
TRBJ2-2 16 TRBV27 . TRBD2 TGTGCCAGCAGTTTATTGCGGGAGGGTTACACCGGGGAGCTGTTTTTT CASSLLREGYTGELFF
TRBJ2-7 14 TRBV30 . TRBD1 TGTGCCTGGAGTCCAGGACAGGTTGGAAACGAGCAGTACTTC CAWSPGQVGNEQYF
TRBJ2-3 15 TRBV5-1 . . TGCGCCAGCAGCTTGGGCGGGTCTAGCACAGATACGCAGTATTTT CASSLGGSSTDTQYF
TRBJ2-5 14 TRBV9 . . TGTGCCAGCAGCGTGAGGCCCAACGGATTGACCCAGTACTTC CASSVRPNGLTQYF
TRBJ2-3 14 TRBV28 . TRBD2 TGTGCCAGCAGTTTAGGTGGACTAGCTGGTACGCAGTATTTT CASSLGGLAGTQYF
TRBJ2-3 14 TRBV11-3 . . TGTGCCAGCAGCCCCGACTCGGCCACAGATACGCAGTATTTT CASSPDSATDTQYF
TRBJ2-1 14 TRBV19 . . TGTGCCAGTAGTATTATCGCGCTCTCCAATGAGCAGTTCTTC CASSIIALSNEQFF
TRBJ1-5 15 TRBV6-1 few TRBD1 TGTGCCAGCAGTGGGGGGACAGGGAACAATCAGCCCCAGCATTTT CASSGGTGNNQPQHF
TRBJ2-7 16 TRBV28 . . TGTGCCAGCAGTTTAGGTTGGGGGGGACAAGGGGACGAGCAGTACTTC CASSLGWGGQGDEQYF
TRBJ2-7 10 TRBV2 . . TGTGCCAGCAGTTACTACGAGCAGTACTTC CASSYYEQYF
TRBJ1-1 13 TRBV6-4 . . TGTGCCAGCAGTGACGGGGGGGGCACTGAAGCTTTCTTT CASSDGGGTEAFF
TRBJ2-6 16 TRBV5-4 once TRBD1 TGTGCCAGCAGCCGGGGTACAGGGGCTGGGGCCAACGTCCTGACTTTC CASSRGTGAGANVLTF
TRBJ2-7 15 TRBV14 few . TGTGCCAGCAGGCCCCAGGGTCTACCGGCCTACGAGCAGTACTTC CASRPQGLPAYEQYF
TRBJ2-7 13 TRBV7-9 . . TGTGCCAGCAGCTTAGTGTCGGGGGTCGAGCAGTACTTC CASSLVSGVEQYF
TRBJ2-5 13 TRBV2 . TRBD1 TGTGCCAGCATAGACAGGGGTGGAGAGACCCAGTACTTC CASIDRGGETQYF
TRBJ2-3 15 TRBV5-4 few TRBD2 TGTGCCAGCGGAACTAGCGGGGTGAGCACAGATACGCAGTATTTT CASGTSGVSTDTQYF
TRBJ2-1 15 TRBV14 few TRBD1 TGTGCCAGCAGCCAAAGGGGACAGGGGTATCATGAGCAGTTCTTC CASSQRGQGYHEQFF
TRBJ2-5 19 TRBV5-6 . TRBD2 TGTGCCAGCAGCTTGCAGGGTTGGACTAGCGGGAGAAGGGGAGAGACCCAGTACTTC CASSLQGWTSGRRGETQYF
TRBJ2-7 16 TRBV4-1 . TRBD2 TGCGCCAGCAGCCAAGCCGGGACTAGCGGGATCTACGAGCAGTACTTC CASSQAGTSGIYEQYF
TRBJ2-1 19 TRBV28 . . TGTGCCAGCAGGGGGTGGGACTTGCTTTGGGGGAGCTCCTACAATGAGCAGTTCTTC CASRGWDLLWGSSYNEQFF
TRBJ1-4 15 TRBV27 once . TGTGCCAGCAGTTTATATTCGGGGGGAGGTGAAAAACTGTTTTTT CASSLYSGGGEKLFF
TRBJ2-7 14 TRBV28 once TRBD1 TGTGCCAGCAGTTTGACAGGGGGCTCGGACGAGCAGTACTTC CASSLTGGSDEQYF
TRBJ1-4 14 TRBV11-2 . TRBD1 TGTGCCAGCAGCTTAGTAGGGGGCGGGGAAAAACTGTTTTTT CASSLVGGGEKLFF
TRBJ2-2 15 TRBV6-6 . TRBD1 TGTGCCAGCAGTTACGCCAGGGGGCGCTCCGGGGAGCTGTTTTTT CASSYARGRSGELFF
TRBJ2-1 15 TRBV27 . TRBD2 TGTGCCAGCAGTTCCCTAGCGGGAGACCACAATGAGCAGTTCTTC CASSSLAGDHNEQFF
TRBJ1-1 15 TRBV11-2 . . TGTGCCAGCAGCTTAGAAAGGACAGCCTACTCTGAAGCTTTCTTT CASSLERTAYSEAFF
TRBJ1-3 14 TRBV11-2 once . TGTGCCAGCAGCTCCGGTAGCTCTGGAAACACCATATATTTT CASSSGSSGNTIYF
TRBJ1-4 16 TRBV4-1 . . TGCGCCAGCAGCCAAGACCCGATAGGGGAGGAGGAAAAACTGTTTTTT CASSQDPIGEEEKLFF
TRBJ1-5 16 TRBV4-1 . . TGCGCCAGCAGCCAAGACGGGGGAATAGGGAATCAGCCCCAGCATTTT CASSQDGGIGNQPQHF
TRBJ2-7 15 TRBV28 . TRBD2 TGTGCCAGCAGTTTAGTGGCTAGCGGCTCCTACGAGCAGTACTTC CASSLVASGSYEQYF
TRBJ2-2 15 TRBV29-1 . TRBD2 TGCAGCGTCGTAAAACTAGCGGGAGATGGCGGGGAGCTGTTTTTT CSVVKLAGDGGELFF
TRBJ2-7 14 TRBV6-5 . . TGTGCCAGCAGCCCCGGTGGTCTGGGCTACGAGCAGTACTTC CASSPGGLGYEQYF
TRBJ1-2 14 TRBV18 . . TGTGCCAGCTCACCACCGGGGACTGCTTCTGGCTACACCTTC CASSPPGTASGYTF
TRBJ1-1 13 TRBV11-2 . TRBD1 TGTGCCAGCAGCTACACAGGGGGCACTGAAGCTTTCTTT CASSYTGGTEAFF
TRBJ1-2 13 TRBV30 . . TGTGCCTGGAGTTTTGGGCTTAACTATGGCTACACCTTC CAWSFGLNYGYTF
TRBJ2-2 17 TRBV13 . TRBD1 TGTGCCAGCAGCTTAATTCCGGGACAGGGCTACACCGGGGAGCTGTTTTTT CASSLIPGQGYTGELFF
TRBJ2-3 18 TRBV6-1 . . TGTGCCAGCAGTGAAGCCACCCTCTTTGAGACTGGAGTAAATACGCAGTATTTT CASSEATLFETGVNTQYF
TRBJ1-1 14 TRBV5-6 . . TGTGCCAGCAGCCCCTTTACAGGTAACACTGAAGCTTTCTTT CASSPFTGNTEAFF
TRBJ2-3 16 TRBV7-2 . TRBD2 TGTGCCAGCAGTAAAGGGACTAGCGGGAGGACAGATACGCAGTATTTT CASSKGTSGRTDTQYF
TRBJ2-1 16 TRBV7-9 few . TGTGCCAGCAGCATACCCCGTCTAGGAACTAACAATGAGCAGTTCTTC CASSIPRLGTNNEQFF
TRBJ1-2 14 TRBV5-1 . TRBD1 TGCGCCAGCAGCGGGACAGGATTCGATGGTGGCTACACCTTC CASSGTGFDGGYTF
TRBJ1-2 15 TRBV28 few . TGTGCCAGCAGTTTATTCTCAGGGGTTAACTATGGCTACACCTTC CASSLFSGVNYGYTF
TRBJ1-4 13 TRBV7-9 . . TGTGCCAGCAGCGTTCGGCCGGGTGAAAAACTGTTTTTT CASSVRPGEKLFF
TRBJ2-3 16 TRBV7-8 . TRBD1 TGTGCCAGCACCCCGTCGGGGACAGGGGGGACAGATACGCAGTATTTT CASTPSGTGGTDTQYF
TRBJ2-5 15 TRBV27 . TRBD2 TGTGCCAGCAGTTGGAATAGCGGGACCCAAGAGACCCAGTACTTC CASSWNSGTQETQYF
TRBJ2-5 16 TRBV6-1 . TRBD2 TGTGCCAGCAGTGAAGGGGCGGGAGGGGGCCAAGAGACCCAGTACTTC CASSEGAGGGQETQYF
TRBJ1-4 22 TRBV14 . TRBD1 TGTGCCAGCAGCCAATCCTCGGGGAACAGGGGGCCACATTCTTCAACTAATGAAAAACTGTTTTTT CASSQSSGNRGPHSSTNEKLFF
TRBJ2-1 19 TRBV11-2 few . TGTGCCAGCAGCTTAGACATTTTTATTGGAGGGAGCGGGTACAATGAGCAGTTCTTC CASSLDIFIGGSGYNEQFF
TRBJ1-4 14 TRBV5-5 . . TGTGCCAGCAGCTTGGCCCCCTTAGTTGAAAAACTGTTTTTT CASSLAPLVEKLFF